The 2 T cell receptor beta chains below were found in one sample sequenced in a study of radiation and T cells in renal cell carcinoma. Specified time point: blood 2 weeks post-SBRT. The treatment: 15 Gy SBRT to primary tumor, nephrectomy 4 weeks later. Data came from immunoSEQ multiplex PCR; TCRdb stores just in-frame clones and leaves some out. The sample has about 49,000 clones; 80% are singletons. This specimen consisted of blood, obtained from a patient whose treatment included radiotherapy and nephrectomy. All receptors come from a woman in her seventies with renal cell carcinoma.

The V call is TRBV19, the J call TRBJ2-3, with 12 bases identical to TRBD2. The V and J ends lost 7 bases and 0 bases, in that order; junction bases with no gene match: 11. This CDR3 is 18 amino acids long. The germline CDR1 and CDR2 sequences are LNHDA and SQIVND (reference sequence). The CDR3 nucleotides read TGTGCCAGTACCGAAGATGCTAGCGGGGGGGTAAGCACAGATACGCAGTATTTT. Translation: CASTEDASGGVSTDTQYF.

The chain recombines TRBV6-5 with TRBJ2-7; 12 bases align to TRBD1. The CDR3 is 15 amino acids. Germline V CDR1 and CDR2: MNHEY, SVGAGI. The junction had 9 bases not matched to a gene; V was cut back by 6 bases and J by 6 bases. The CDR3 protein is CASRKTGTGGGEQYF. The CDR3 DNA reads TGTGCCAGCAGAAAAACCGGGACAGGGGGCGGCGAGCAGTACTTC.